The T cell receptor beta chain under discussion was sequenced for a study of CD8+CD57+ T cells in acquired aplastic anemia. Study observations and caveats: Between patients and controls, roughly 29 CD8+ CDR3 sequences were found in common.

According to the study, genomic DNA was the template for TCR beta VDJ and CDR3 profiling. TCRdb redid the calling of the reads with MiXCR, one entry per CDR3 protein. The sample includes roughly 200,000 distinct CDR3 sequences, roughly three fifths of them seen just once. Sequenced patients had shown CD8+CD57+ cell expansion by flow cytometry. V was trimmed by 7 bases and J by 10 bases, leaving 15 bases between them. The CDR3 runs to 12 residues. CDR1 is KGHDR and CDR2 is SFDVKD in the germline V gene. For this clonotype: Its antigen remains unidentified.

This TCR was recovered from a human donor with aplastic anemia. The chain employs TRBV24-1 and TRBJ1-1; weak D call: TRBD1 (5 bases). The sample taken for sequencing was sorted CD4+, CD8+, or CD8+CD57+ T cells (not recorded which) from PBMCs. For the CDR3, the DNA is TGTGCCACCAGGGCGGACGGAGGGACAGCTTTCTTT. Its translation is CATRADGGTAFF.